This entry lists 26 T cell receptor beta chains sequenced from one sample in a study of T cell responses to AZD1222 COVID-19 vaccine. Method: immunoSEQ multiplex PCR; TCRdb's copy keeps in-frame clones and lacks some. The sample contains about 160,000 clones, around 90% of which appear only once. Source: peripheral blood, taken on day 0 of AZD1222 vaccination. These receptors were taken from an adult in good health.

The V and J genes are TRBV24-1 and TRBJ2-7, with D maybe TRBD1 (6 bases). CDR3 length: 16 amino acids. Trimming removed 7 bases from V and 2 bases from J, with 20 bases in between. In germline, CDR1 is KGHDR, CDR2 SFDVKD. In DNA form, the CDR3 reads TGTGCCACCAGCCTCAACAGGGTATTGACTACCTACGAGCAGTACTTC. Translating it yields CATSLNRVLTTYEQYF.

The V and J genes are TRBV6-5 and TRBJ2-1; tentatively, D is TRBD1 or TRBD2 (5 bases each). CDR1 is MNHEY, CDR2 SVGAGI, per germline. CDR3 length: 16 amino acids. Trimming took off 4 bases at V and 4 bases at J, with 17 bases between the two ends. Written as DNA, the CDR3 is TGTGCCAGCAGTTCCCATGAGGGGACGGATTACAATGAGCAGTTCTTC. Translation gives CASSSHEGTDYNEQFF.

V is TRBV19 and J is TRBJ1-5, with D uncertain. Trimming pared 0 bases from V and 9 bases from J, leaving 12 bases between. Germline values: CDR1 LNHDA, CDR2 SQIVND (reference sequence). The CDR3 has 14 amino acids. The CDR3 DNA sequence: TGTGCCAGTAGTATAGATCTATCACCGGGGCCCCAGCATTTT. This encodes CASSIDLSPGPQHF.

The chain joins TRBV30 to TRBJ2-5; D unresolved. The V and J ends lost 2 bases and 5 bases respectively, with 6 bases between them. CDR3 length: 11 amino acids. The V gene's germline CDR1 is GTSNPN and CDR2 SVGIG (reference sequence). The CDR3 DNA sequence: TGTGCCTGGAGTCGATCGGAGACCCAGTACTTC. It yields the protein CAWSRSETQYF.

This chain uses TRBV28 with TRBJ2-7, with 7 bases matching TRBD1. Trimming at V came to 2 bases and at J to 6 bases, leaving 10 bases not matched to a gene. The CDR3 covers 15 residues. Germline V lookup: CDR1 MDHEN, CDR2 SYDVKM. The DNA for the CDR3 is TGTGCCAGCAGTTTAGGTTCACAGGGGCGCTTCGAGCAGTACTTC. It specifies CASSLGSQGRFEQYF.

DNA for the CDR3: TGTGCCAGCAGTGAAGTAGGCGGCAGACTTATTCCTGAAGCTTTCTTT. Its protein product is CASSEVGGRLIPEAFF. The rearrangement joins TRBV6-1 to TRBJ1-1; D gene unclear. This CDR3 contains 16 residues. The V gene's germline CDR1 is MNHNS and CDR2 SASEGT. V was shortened by 1 base and J by 6 bases, with 18 bases between the two germline ends.

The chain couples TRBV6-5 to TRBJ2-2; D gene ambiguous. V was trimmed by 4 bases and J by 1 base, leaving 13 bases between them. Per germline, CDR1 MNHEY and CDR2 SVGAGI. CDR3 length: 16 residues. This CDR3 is CASSFSPYLNTGELFF. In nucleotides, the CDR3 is TGTGCCAGCAGTTTCTCACCCTATTTGAACACCGGGGAGCTGTTTTTT.

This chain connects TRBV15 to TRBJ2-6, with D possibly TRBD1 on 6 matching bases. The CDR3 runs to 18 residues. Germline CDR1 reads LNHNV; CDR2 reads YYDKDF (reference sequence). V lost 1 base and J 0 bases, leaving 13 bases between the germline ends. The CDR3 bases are TGTGCCACCAGCAGAGTGCGGCAGGGGAGCTCTGGGGCCAACGTCCTGACTTTC. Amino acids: CATSRVRQGSSGANVLTF. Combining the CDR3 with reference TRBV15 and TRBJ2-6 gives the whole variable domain DAMVIQNPRYQVTQFGKPVTLSCSQTLNHNVMYWYQQKSSQAPKLLFHYYDKDFNNEADTPDNFQSRRPNTSFCFLDIRSPGLGDTAMYLCATSRVRQGSSGANVLTFGAGSRLTVL.

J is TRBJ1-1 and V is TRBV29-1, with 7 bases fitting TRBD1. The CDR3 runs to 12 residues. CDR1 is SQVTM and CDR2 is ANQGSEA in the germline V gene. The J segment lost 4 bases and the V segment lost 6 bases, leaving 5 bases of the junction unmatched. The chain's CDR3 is CSVRQGPTEAFF. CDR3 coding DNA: TGCAGCGTGAGACAGGGTCCCACTGAAGCTTTCTTT.

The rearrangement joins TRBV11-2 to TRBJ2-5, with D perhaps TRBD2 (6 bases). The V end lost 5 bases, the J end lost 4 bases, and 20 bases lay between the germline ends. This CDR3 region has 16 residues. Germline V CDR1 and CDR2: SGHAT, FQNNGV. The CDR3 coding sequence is TGTGCCAGCAGCCCGGGGGTCATGGGGATGCGAGAGACCCAGTACTTC. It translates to CASSPGVMGMRETQYF.

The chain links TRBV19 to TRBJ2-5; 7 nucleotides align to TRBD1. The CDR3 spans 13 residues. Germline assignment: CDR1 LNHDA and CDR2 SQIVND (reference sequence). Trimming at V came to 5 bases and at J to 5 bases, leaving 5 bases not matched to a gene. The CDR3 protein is CASSPGQRETQYF. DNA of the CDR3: TGTGCCAGTAGTCCGGGACAGAGGGAGACCCAGTACTTC.

CDR3 protein: CASSSVKTQYF. The CDR3 DNA sequence: TGTGCCAGCAGCTCCGTAAAGACCCAGTACTTC. The chain couples TRBV7-9 to TRBJ2-5; D uncertain. The CDR3 consists of 11 residues. Between the trimmed V and J ends, which lost 4 bases and 6 bases, there was a span of 6 bases. Germline V CDR1 and CDR2: SEHNR, FQNEAQ (reference sequence).

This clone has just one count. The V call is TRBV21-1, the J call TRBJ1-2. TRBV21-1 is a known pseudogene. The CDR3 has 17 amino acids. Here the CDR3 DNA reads TGTGCCAGCAGCGTTCGGGGGCACCCGGGCTCGGACTATGGCTACACCTTC. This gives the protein CASSVRGHPGSDYGYTF.

The CDR3 nucleotides are TGTGCCGGGGGACACTCCTACGAGCAGTACTTC. This codes for CAGGHSYEQYF. The V call is TRBV28, the J call TRBJ2-7, with D perhaps TRBD1 (6 bases). The CDR3 is made up of 11 amino acids. Germline V CDR1 and CDR2: MDHEN, SYDVKM. With 11 bases removed from V and 0 bases from J, the gap between germline ends came to 8 bases.

CDR3 in amino acids: CASSLPGGTPKGHF. The CDR3 DNA reads TGTGCCAGCAGCCTCCCCGGGGGGACACCTAAAGGGCATTTT. This chain uses TRBV28 with TRBJ1-5; the D gene is possibly TRBD1 (6 bases). The V gene's germline CDR1 is MDHEN and CDR2 SYDVKM. The ends were cut back, 6 bases at V and 15 bases at J, with 24 bases in the middle. The CDR3 has 14 residues.

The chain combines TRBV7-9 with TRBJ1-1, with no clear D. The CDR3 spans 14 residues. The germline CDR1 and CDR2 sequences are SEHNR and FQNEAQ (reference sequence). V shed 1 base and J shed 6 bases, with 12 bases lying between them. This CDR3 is CASSLGLQNPEAFF. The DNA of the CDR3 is TGTGCCAGCAGCTTAGGCCTGCAAAACCCTGAAGCTTTCTTT.

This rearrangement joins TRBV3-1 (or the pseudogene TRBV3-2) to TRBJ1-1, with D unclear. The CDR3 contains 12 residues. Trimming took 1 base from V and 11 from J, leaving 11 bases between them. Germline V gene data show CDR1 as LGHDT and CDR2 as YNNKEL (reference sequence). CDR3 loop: CASSQVSFGAFF. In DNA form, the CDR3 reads TGTGCCAGCAGCCAAGTTTCGTTTGGGGCTTTCTTT.

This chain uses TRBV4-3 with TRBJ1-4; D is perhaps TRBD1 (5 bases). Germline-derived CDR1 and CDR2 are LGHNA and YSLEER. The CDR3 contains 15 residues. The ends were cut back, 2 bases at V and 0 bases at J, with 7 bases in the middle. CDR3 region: CASSQSGSTNEKLFF. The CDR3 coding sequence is TGCGCCAGCAGCCAATCAGGGTCAACTAATGAAAAACTGTTTTTT.

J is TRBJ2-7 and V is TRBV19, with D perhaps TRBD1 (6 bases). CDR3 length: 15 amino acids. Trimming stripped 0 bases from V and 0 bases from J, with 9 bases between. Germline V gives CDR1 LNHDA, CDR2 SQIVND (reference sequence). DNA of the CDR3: TGTGCCAGTAGTATAGAGCGGACAGACTCCTACGAGCAGTACTTC. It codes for CASSIERTDSYEQYF.

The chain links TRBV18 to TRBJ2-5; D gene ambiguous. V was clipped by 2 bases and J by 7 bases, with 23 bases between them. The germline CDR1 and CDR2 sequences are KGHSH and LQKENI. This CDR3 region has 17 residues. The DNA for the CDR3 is TGTGCCAGCTCACCAACGTACCTTTGGGCACGGGTAGGGACCCAGTACTTC. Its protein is CASSPTYLWARVGTQYF.

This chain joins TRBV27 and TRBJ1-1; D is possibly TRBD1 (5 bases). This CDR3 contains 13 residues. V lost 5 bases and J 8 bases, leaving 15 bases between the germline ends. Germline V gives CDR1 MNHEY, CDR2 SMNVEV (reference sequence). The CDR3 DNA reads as TGTGCCAGCAGTCCCACACCAGGGATAGAAGCTTTCTTT. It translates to CASSPTPGIEAFF.

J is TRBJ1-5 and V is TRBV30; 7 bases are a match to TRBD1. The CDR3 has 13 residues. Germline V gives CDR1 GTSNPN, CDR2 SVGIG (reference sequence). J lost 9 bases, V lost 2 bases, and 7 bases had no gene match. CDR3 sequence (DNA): TGTGCCTGGAGTCGAACAGGGGAAGGGCCCCAGCATTTT. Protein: CAWSRTGEGPQHF.

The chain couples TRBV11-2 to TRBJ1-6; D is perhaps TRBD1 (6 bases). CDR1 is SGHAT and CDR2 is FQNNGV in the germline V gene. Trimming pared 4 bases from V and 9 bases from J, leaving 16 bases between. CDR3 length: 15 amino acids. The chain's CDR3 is CASSSTGQTTSPLHF. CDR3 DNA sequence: TGTGCCAGCAGCTCGACAGGTCAGACCACTTCACCCCTCCACTTT.

The CDR3 reads CASSSTSGRFRGTDTQYF. CDR3 bases: TGTGCCAGTAGCTCAACTAGCGGGAGGTTTCGTGGCACAGATACGCAGTATTTT. V is TRBV19 and J is TRBJ2-3; 12 bases fit TRBD2. V trimming: 6 bases; J trimming: 1 base; junction bases outside the gene matches: 11. Per germline, CDR1 LNHDA and CDR2 SQIVND (reference sequence). The CDR3 loop spans 18 amino acids.

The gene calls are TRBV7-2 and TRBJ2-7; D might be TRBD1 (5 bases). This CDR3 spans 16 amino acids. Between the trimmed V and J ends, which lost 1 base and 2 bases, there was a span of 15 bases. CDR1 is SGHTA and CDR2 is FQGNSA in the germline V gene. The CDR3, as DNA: TGTGCCAGCAGCTTAGGGTCAGGGCCCTCGACCTACGAGCAGTACTTC. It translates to CASSLGSGPSTYEQYF.

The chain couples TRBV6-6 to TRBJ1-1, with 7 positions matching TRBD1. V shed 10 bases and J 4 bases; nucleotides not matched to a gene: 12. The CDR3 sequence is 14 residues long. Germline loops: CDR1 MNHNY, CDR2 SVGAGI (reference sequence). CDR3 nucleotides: TGTGCCACCCTTCGACAGGGTGATGGCACTGAAGCTTTCTTT. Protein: CATLRQGDGTEAFF.